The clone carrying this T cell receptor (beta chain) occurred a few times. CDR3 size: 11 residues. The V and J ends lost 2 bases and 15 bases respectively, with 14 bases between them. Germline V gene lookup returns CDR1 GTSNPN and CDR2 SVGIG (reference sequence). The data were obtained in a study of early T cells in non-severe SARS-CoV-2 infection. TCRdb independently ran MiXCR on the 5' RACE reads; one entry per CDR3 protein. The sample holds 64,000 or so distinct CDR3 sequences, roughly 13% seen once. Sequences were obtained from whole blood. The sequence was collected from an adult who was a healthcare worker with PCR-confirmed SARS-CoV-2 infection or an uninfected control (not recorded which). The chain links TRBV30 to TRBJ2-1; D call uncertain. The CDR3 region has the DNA TGTGCCTGGAGTATTAGGACCGTAAGGTTCTTC. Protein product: CAWSIRTVRFF. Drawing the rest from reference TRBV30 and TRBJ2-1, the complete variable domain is SQTIHQWPATLVQPVGSPLSLECTVEGTSNPNLYWYRQAAGRGLQLLFYSVGIGQISSEVPQNLSASRPQDRQFILSSKKLLLSDSGFYLCAWSIRTVRFFGPGTRLTVL.